This T cell receptor beta chain was identified during a study of blood T cell repertoires in COVID-19. Looking at the study overall: The United States, Italy and Spain supplied acute and convalescent COVID-19 samples. Sources were T cells, B-cell-depleted T cells, or PBMCs; the material itself was cDNA or gDNA.

The germline V gene has CDR1 ENHRY and CDR2 SYGVKD. CDR3 length: 16 residues. Trimming took off 0 bases at V and 7 bases at J, with 19 bases between the two ends. As originally analysed: Reference gene primers were amplified, and this amplification served to estimate nucleated cell counts. TCRdb's table, derived via immunoSEQ multiplex PCR, lists solely in-frame clones and lacks some. V and J calls and clone size come straight from that table; D and trimming were deduced from the DNA. The profile covers 110,000 to 150,000 clones, with just under 80% appearing a single time and 1.9% taken by the ten largest. The sample holds a few counts of this clone.

Material: peripheral blood. The rearrangement links TRBV10-3 to TRBJ2-7; tentative D call: TRBD2 (6 bases). The clonotype was recovered from a woman aged 55-70 years with acute or convalescent COVID-19. CDR3 amino acids: CAISESNYGRGGEQYF. As DNA, the CDR3 is TGTGCCATCAGTGAGTCGAATTACGGGAGAGGTGGGGAGCAGTACTTC.